The table lists the clone carrying this T cell receptor beta chain with a count of one. RNA amounts of roughly 0.45 to 1 ug underwent reverse transcription with random hexamers. MiXCR, applied by TCRdb to the immunoSEQ multiplex PCR reads, yields one record per CDR3 protein. The sample has 170,000 or so distinct CDR3 sequences; over 90% are singletons. The sample originates from a study of CD8 T cells in Susac syndrome. Deletions cut 4 bases from V and 6 bases from J, with 9 bases between. The CDR3 consists of 12 residues. Germline V CDR1 and CDR2: SQVTM, ANQGSEA. The specimen was CD4+ T cells from PBMCs. V and J are TRBV29-1 and TRBJ2-2, with D unresolved. This sequence originates from a human donor with Susac syndrome. The CDR3, as DNA: TGCAGCGTTGCGGGTGTATCCGGGGAGCTGTTTTTT. Its protein product is CSVAGVSGELFF.